This is a list of T cell receptor beta chains from one sample in a study of response to subunit inactivated influenza vaccine. TCRdb redid the calling of the RT-PCR reads with MiXCR, one entry per CDR3 protein. This sample has hundreds of thousands of distinct CDR3 sequences, with approximately 11% found just once. The same sample was also studied in work on T cells expressing NK-cell markers.

The sequencing here drew on PBMCs from blood, taken on the day of vaccination. The source is a man aged 50-60 years who received an inactivated influenza vaccine. Both conserved end residues are part of each CDR3. The order of the fields is D gene, clone size, J gene, V gene, CDR3 protein, CDR3 DNA. D genes are given only for firm matches. For some rows the clone size is stated as once, few or many, or as a class when expanded; others skip it.

d_gene: TRBD2; abundance: NA; j_gene: TRBJ2-7; v_gene: TRBV7-6; CDR3aa: CASSQGTSGTTRYYEQYF; CDR3nt: TGTGCCAGCAGTCAAGGGACTAGCGGGACCACCCGGTACTACGAGCAGTACTTC
d_gene: TRBD2; abundance: many; j_gene: TRBJ2-2; v_gene: TRBV5-1; CDR3aa: CASSLLALAGQINTGELFF; CDR3nt: TGCGCCAGCAGCTTGCTCGCACTAGCGGGACAGATCAACACCGGGGAGCTGTTTTTT
d_gene: TRBD2; abundance: many; j_gene: TRBJ2-3; v_gene: TRBV12-3/TRBV12-4; CDR3aa: CASSFSGSRTDTQYF; CDR3nt: TGTGCCAGCAGTTTTAGCGGGAGCAGGACAGATACGCAGTATTTT
d_gene: TRBD2; abundance: NA; j_gene: TRBJ2-4; v_gene: TRBV27; CDR3aa: CASKLQAGGGTSARRNIQYF; CDR3nt: TGTGCCAGCAAGTTACAGGCAGGTGGCGGGACTAGCGCGAGACGGAACATTCAGTACTTC
d_gene: NA; abundance: few; j_gene: TRBJ2-1; v_gene: TRBV20-1; CDR3aa: CSARFGTGSNEQFF; CDR3nt: TGCAGTGCTAGATTTGGTACCGGGAGTAATGAGCAGTTCTTC
d_gene: TRBD2; abundance: few; j_gene: TRBJ2-1; v_gene: TRBV30; CDR3aa: CAWSARKTSGLNNEQFF; CDR3nt: TGTGCCTGGAGTGCCCGTAAGACTAGCGGATTAAACAATGAGCAGTTCTTC
d_gene: TRBD2; abundance: many; j_gene: TRBJ2-3; v_gene: TRBV2; CDR3aa: CASTSGSQSTDTQYF; CDR3nt: TGTGCCAGCACCAGCGGGAGTCAGAGCACAGATACGCAGTATTTT
d_gene: TRBD2; abundance: NA; j_gene: TRBJ2-3; v_gene: TRBV29-1; CDR3aa: CSVERASGSQGDTQYF; CDR3nt: TGCAGCGTTGAACGGGCTAGCGGGAGTCAAGGAGATACGCAGTATTTT
d_gene: NA; abundance: many; j_gene: TRBJ1-2; v_gene: TRBV19; CDR3aa: CASSAHGWARGYTF; CDR3nt: TGTGCCAGTAGCGCCCACGGTTGGGCCCGTGGCTACACCTTC
d_gene: NA; abundance: few; j_gene: TRBJ1-1; v_gene: TRBV19; CDR3aa: CASSQQGTNTEAFF; CDR3nt: TGTGCCAGTAGTCAACAGGGCACGAACACTGAAGCTTTCTTT
d_gene: TRBD1; abundance: NA; j_gene: TRBJ2-5; v_gene: TRBV5-1; CDR3aa: CASSGRTGGRQETQYF; CDR3nt: TGCGCCAGCAGCGGCCGGACAGGGGGGCGGCAAGAGACCCAGTACTTC
d_gene: TRBD1; abundance: many; j_gene: TRBJ1-5; v_gene: TRBV28; CDR3aa: CASSLSGQGNQPQHF; CDR3nt: TGCGCCAGCAGCTTATCGGGACAGGGAAATCAGCCCCAGCATTTT
d_gene: NA; abundance: NA; j_gene: TRBJ1-5; v_gene: TRBV19; CDR3aa: CASSALAHHQPQHF; CDR3nt: TGTGCCAGTAGTGCTCTGGCGCACCATCAGCCCCAGCATTTT
d_gene: TRBD2; abundance: few; j_gene: TRBJ2-2; v_gene: TRBV11-3; CDR3aa: CASSLDRTSTGELFF; CDR3nt: TGTGCCAGCAGCTTAGATCGGACTAGCACCGGGGAGCTGTTTTTT
d_gene: NA; abundance: few; j_gene: TRBJ1-2; v_gene: TRBV4-1; CDR3aa: CASSPDGVLGGYTF; CDR3nt: TGCGCCAGCAGCCCCGACGGAGTGCTGGGGGGCTACACCTTC
d_gene: TRBD1; abundance: few; j_gene: TRBJ2-7; v_gene: TRBV3-1; CDR3aa: CASSRVQGTTYEQYF; CDR3nt: TGTGCCAGCAGCCGCGTACAGGGGACGACCTACGAGCAGTACTTC
d_gene: TRBD1; abundance: NA; j_gene: TRBJ2-3; v_gene: TRBV7-6; CDR3aa: CASSYRDSGTDTQYF; CDR3nt: TGTGCCAGCAGCTACCGGGACAGTGGCACAGATACGCAGTATTTT
d_gene: NA; abundance: NA; j_gene: TRBJ1-2; v_gene: TRBV12-3/TRBV12-4; CDR3aa: CASSFLGRPYGYTF; CDR3nt: TGTGCCAGCAGTTTTCTAGGGAGGCCCTATGGCTACACCTTC
d_gene: NA; abundance: many; j_gene: TRBJ1-2; v_gene: TRBV13; CDR3aa: CASSPAWTEKDYGYTF; CDR3nt: TGTGCCAGCAGCCCGGCATGGACGGAAAAAGACTATGGCTACACCTTC
d_gene: TRBD1; abundance: few; j_gene: TRBJ1-2; v_gene: TRBV12-3/TRBV12-4; CDR3aa: CASSSAGGPFYGYTF; CDR3nt: TGTGCCAGCAGTTCCGCAGGGGGCCCTTTCTATGGCTACACCTTC
d_gene: NA; abundance: few; j_gene: TRBJ2-1; v_gene: TRBV27; CDR3aa: CASSFVGAVTYNEQFF; CDR3nt: TGTGCCAGCAGTTTTGTGGGAGCGGTCACCTACAATGAGCAGTTCTTC
d_gene: TRBD1; abundance: NA; j_gene: TRBJ2-5; v_gene: TRBV7-8; CDR3aa: CASSFDRGGETQYF; CDR3nt: TGTGCCAGCAGCTTCGACAGGGGTGGCGAGACCCAGTACTTC
d_gene: NA; abundance: NA; j_gene: TRBJ1-2; v_gene: TRBV5-6; CDR3aa: CASSLGSAIYGYTF; CDR3nt: TGTGCCAGCAGCTTGGGATCGGCTATCTATGGCTACACCTTC
d_gene: TRBD1; abundance: NA; j_gene: TRBJ2-5; v_gene: TRBV12-3/TRBV12-4; CDR3aa: CASSQQQGGSETQYF; CDR3nt: TGTGCCAGCAGCCAGCAACAGGGGGGCTCAGAGACCCAGTACTTC
d_gene: TRBD2; abundance: NA; j_gene: TRBJ2-1; v_gene: TRBV12-3/TRBV12-4; CDR3aa: CASRPGGGGYNEQFF; CDR3nt: TGTGCCAGCCGACCGGGAGGCGGGGGCTACAATGAGCAGTTCTTC
d_gene: TRBD1; abundance: few; j_gene: TRBJ1-4; v_gene: TRBV19; CDR3aa: CASSDRDREEKLFF; CDR3nt: TGTGCCAGTAGTGACCGGGACAGGGAGGAAAAACTGTTTTTT
d_gene: TRBD2; abundance: few; j_gene: TRBJ2-3; v_gene: TRBV12-3/TRBV12-4; CDR3aa: CASRPGTRDADTQYF; CDR3nt: TGTGCCAGCAGACCCGGGACTAGGGACGCAGATACGCAGTATTTT
d_gene: NA; abundance: NA; j_gene: TRBJ1-3; v_gene: TRBV12-3/TRBV12-4; CDR3aa: CASSSGLSGNTIYF; CDR3nt: TGTGCCAGCAGTTCGGGACTCTCTGGAAACACCATATATTTT
d_gene: TRBD2; abundance: few; j_gene: TRBJ2-4; v_gene: TRBV2; CDR3aa: CASKSSGGENIQYF; CDR3nt: TGTGCCAGCAAGAGTAGCGGGGGCGAAAACATTCAGTACTTC
d_gene: TRBD2; abundance: once; j_gene: TRBJ2-2; v_gene: TRBV6-2/TRBV6-3; CDR3aa: CASSLGLAANAGELFF; CDR3nt: TGTGCCAGCAGCCTTGGACTAGCGGCGAACGCCGGGGAGCTGTTTTTT
d_gene: TRBD1; abundance: NA; j_gene: TRBJ2-5; v_gene: TRBV29-1; CDR3aa: CSVGGQGGEETQYF; CDR3nt: TGCAGCGTTGGCGGACAGGGGGGGGAAGAGACCCAGTACTTC
d_gene: TRBD1; abundance: few; j_gene: TRBJ2-5; v_gene: TRBV6-5; CDR3aa: CASSFGTARETQYF; CDR3nt: TGTGCCAGCAGTTTCGGGACAGCACGAGAGACCCAGTACTTC
d_gene: TRBD2; abundance: few; j_gene: TRBJ2-5; v_gene: TRBV12-3/TRBV12-4; CDR3aa: CASSLRLAGAGAQYF; CDR3nt: TGTGCCAGCAGTTTACGGCTAGCGGGGGCCGGGGCCCAGTACTTC
d_gene: TRBD1; abundance: many; j_gene: TRBJ2-7; v_gene: TRBV28; CDR3aa: CASRAAGQGGYEQYF; CDR3nt: TGTGCCAGCAGAGCGGCGGGACAGGGAGGGTACGAGCAGTACTTC
d_gene: TRBD2; abundance: NA; j_gene: TRBJ2-3; v_gene: TRBV5-1; CDR3aa: CASSLGPSGLDTQYF; CDR3nt: TGCGCCAGCAGCTTGGGTCCTAGCGGGTTAGATACGCAGTATTTT
d_gene: NA; abundance: many; j_gene: TRBJ2-7; v_gene: TRBV7-9; CDR3aa: CASSENSYEQYF; CDR3nt: TGTGCCAGCAGCGAAAACTCCTACGAGCAGTACTTC
d_gene: NA; abundance: NA; j_gene: TRBJ1-1; v_gene: TRBV6-1; CDR3aa: CASKRSRGMNTEAFF; CDR3nt: TGTGCCAGCAAGAGATCGAGGGGCATGAACACTGAAGCTTTCTTT
d_gene: NA; abundance: NA; j_gene: TRBJ2-1; v_gene: TRBV23-1; CDR3aa: CASSQSRQAYNEQFF; CDR3nt: TGCGCCAGCAGTCAATCGAGACAGGCCTACAATGAGCAGTTCTTC
d_gene: NA; abundance: few; j_gene: TRBJ2-5; v_gene: TRBV20-1; CDR3aa: CSAPKPGQETQYF; CDR3nt: TGCAGTGCTCCGAAACCGGGACAAGAGACCCAGTACTTC
d_gene: NA; abundance: few; j_gene: TRBJ1-4; v_gene: TRBV5-1; CDR3aa: CASSFGSRSNEKLFF; CDR3nt: TGCGCCAGCAGCTTCGGGAGCAGGAGTAATGAAAAACTGTTTTTT
d_gene: NA; abundance: few; j_gene: TRBJ2-7; v_gene: TRBV20-1; CDR3aa: CSAHRTSSYEQYF; CDR3nt: TGCAGTGCCCACAGGACTTCCTCCTACGAGCAGTACTTC
d_gene: NA; abundance: few; j_gene: TRBJ2-7; v_gene: TRBV28; CDR3aa: CASSLRGRAREQYF; CDR3nt: TGTGCCAGCAGTTTAAGGGGGAGGGCCCGCGAGCAGTACTTC
d_gene: NA; abundance: NA; j_gene: TRBJ2-3; v_gene: TRBV29-1; CDR3aa: CSVEPQESSTDTQYF; CDR3nt: TGCAGCGTTGAACCACAGGAGTCTAGCACAGATACGCAGTATTTT
d_gene: NA; abundance: NA; j_gene: TRBJ2-5; v_gene: TRBV4-1; CDR3aa: CASSQGGTQETQYF; CDR3nt: TGCGCCAGCAGCCAAGGGGGTACTCAAGAGACCCAGTACTTC
d_gene: TRBD2; abundance: NA; j_gene: TRBJ2-7; v_gene: TRBV18; CDR3aa: CASSPPAGNEQYF; CDR3nt: TGTGCCAGCTCACCCCCAGCGGGAAACGAGCAGTACTTC
d_gene: NA; abundance: few; j_gene: TRBJ2-7; v_gene: TRBV2; CDR3aa: CASTGDLSYEQYF; CDR3nt: TGTGCCAGTACAGGAGATCTCTCCTACGAGCAGTACTTC
d_gene: NA; abundance: NA; j_gene: TRBJ1-5; v_gene: TRBV20-1; CDR3aa: CSAIARGTYSNQPQHF; CDR3nt: TGCAGTGCTATCGCAAGGGGGACTTATAGCAATCAGCCCCAGCATTTT
d_gene: NA; abundance: few; j_gene: TRBJ2-7; v_gene: TRBV20-1; CDR3aa: CSACRQQPYEQYF; CDR3nt: TGCAGTGCCTGTAGACAGCAACCTTACGAGCAGTACTTC
d_gene: TRBD1; abundance: few; j_gene: TRBJ2-2; v_gene: TRBV19; CDR3aa: CASIGTGGTGELFF; CDR3nt: TGTGCCAGTATCGGGACAGGGGGCACCGGGGAGCTGTTTTTT
d_gene: NA; abundance: few; j_gene: TRBJ2-1; v_gene: TRBV28; CDR3aa: CASSRDSGRLLHNEQFF; CDR3nt: TGTGCCAGCAGTCGGGACTCCGGTCGGCTGTTACACAATGAGCAGTTCTTC